Described below is a single TCR beta chain sequence and its context. The target of this receptor is not known. Base quality data are lacking; no much larger clone is found one base away. These data come from a study of shared clonotypes between healthy human individuals (dated by TCRdb to 2018 to 2020). Background for the entire study: The cohort comprised two women and a few men aged 18 to 49 years. For each donor, CD4 naive and CD4 memory were each given three plates, CD8 naive was given two plates, and CD8 memory was given one plate. To estimate repertoire size and how much clonotypes are shared between individuals, the study performed deep sequencing of blood TCR repertoires from five healthy adults. To increase sequencing depth and limit assay-specific biases, different laboratories used diverse techniques to prepare libraries and sequence TCR repertoires. Between about 0.85 and 9.5 billion PBMCs per donor were obtained by leukapheresis. What the research found in general, with its limitations: Incomplete sequencing was indicated by rarefaction of sorted-subset datasets, despite the large sequencing depth. Compared with non-shared clonotypes, clonotypes shared by all four sorted-subset donors had higher generation probabilities. Larger estimated clonotype richness was generally found for naive subsets than for memory subsets. Based on pairwise subsampling, the degree of clonotype sharing among donors was expected to be affected by sequencing depth. Sampling was limited to blood, and TCR repertoires in tissue likely differ from TCR repertoires in blood. Because the study included a small number of donors, the genetic and exposure-history diversity represented was limited. Approximately 4.8% of naive CD4, more than 3% of naive CD8, around 2.3% of memory CD4, and less than 0.45% of memory CD8 clonotypes were shared across several donors.

TCR CDR3 regions were amplified from genomic DNA by multiplex PCR using the deep immunoSEQ assay. Extracted genomic DNA from each cell subset was spread evenly across all wells of several immunoSEQ 96-well plates, with each plate serving as a replicate. For sorted subsets, roughly 200 ng genomic DNA, equal to 25,000 to 35,000 T cell genomes, was loaded into each replicate PCR. The purified libraries were quantified using a Qubit 3.0 fluorometer, sized with a Bioanalyzer 2100, and then quantified again using the KAPA Library Quantification kit. Every immunoSEQ 96-well plate was sequenced on a dedicated single-read 150-cycle Illumina NextSeq 550 flow cell. In the original analysis: Because the immunoSEQ output included only junctional sequences and no quality scores, the filtering could not be the same as the filtering used for full-length reads. To assign V/J genes and CDR3, sequences were annotated against IMGT germline references using PyIR, a Python wrapper for IgBLAST v1.9. Reads were filtered out if the reads had weak V/J assignments (E-value above 1e-6), no CDR3, stop codons, out-of-frame junctions, or ambiguous translated residues. V3J clonotypes were defined as sequences sharing an identical inferred V gene, J gene, and CDR3 amino acid sequence. To compute the percentage overlap between repertoires, the number of shared unique clonotypes was divided by the size of the smaller repertoire. RTK rarefaction, the Chao1 estimator, and Recon v2.1 estimates of unobserved clonotypes were used to assess repertoire richness. Generation probabilities were computed with OLGA for all TCRbeta clonotypes obtained by the gDNA method from several donors. Here the immuneACCESS table is served through TCRdb, limited to in-frame sequences with V and J called. Missing clones are a known gap in these copies; in checked studies unresolved V genes cover under half, and the rest lacks a known reason. The DNA was the basis for D and trimming; V, J and clone size are from that table. This sample has 2 million to 3 million clones in its table, and roughly 93% of those were observed once. In total, the top ten clones hold approximately 0.37% of the sample.

The donors were healthy, HIV-negative adults who had no recently reported acute infections or vaccinations. Only Caucasian adults living in Nashville, Tennessee, USA were represented among the donors. Magnetic negative selection was used to enrich CD4+ T cells, after which naive cells were positively selected on CD45RA and the negative fraction became the memory subset. Blood was collected by leukapheresis, and PBMCs were isolated by Ficoll-Histopaque density gradient centrifugation and then cryopreserved in liquid nitrogen vapor phase. Analytical flow cytometry was used to check the purity and quantity of each magnetically sorted T cell population. Genomic DNA was isolated from every sorted fraction and measured by UV absorbance on a Nanodrop 2000c. The germline V and J ends show losses of 4 bases and 0 bases respectively, and no gene match explains 5 bases of the junction. From the cysteine up to the phenylalanine, the CDR3 has a length of 15 residues. Only CDR3 DNA remains: 45 bases, in frame from the first base. Per the germline V gene (reference sequence), LNHDA is the CDR1 and SQIVND is the CDR2.

Source material: naive CD4+ T cells from PBMCs. Per the publication, the cell subset or site label means: CD45RA+ positively selected. The clonotype originates from a man aged 18 to 35 in good health. Some clones in this sample may be carry-over from other donors' samples. The chain is assembled from TRBV19 and TRBJ2-7; the central 8 bases match TRBD1. The CDR3 amino acid sequence is: CASSRQGSFSYEQYF. The sequenced DNA: TGTGCCAGTAGTAGACAGGGGTCCTTCTCCTACGAGCAGTACTTC.